The 18 T cell receptor beta chains below come from one sample, sequenced in a study of response to subunit inactivated influenza vaccine. TCRdb reanalysed the RT-PCR reads using MiXCR and keeps one entry per CDR3 protein. The data hold about 520,000 distinct CDR3 sequences, with less than 30% observed a single time. Sequencing was performed on CD4+ T cells sorted from PBMCs, taken roughly 5 days after vaccination. The receptor set was obtained from a man aged 45 to 65 who received an inactivated influenza vaccine.

A few counts support this clonotype. This chain uses TRBV7-2 with TRBJ2-7; D is unclear. In germline, CDR1 is SGHTA, CDR2 FQGNSA. Trimming took 5 bases from V and 2 from J, leaving 10 bases between them. The CDR3 runs to 13 residues. CDR3 amino acids: CASSLGKAYEQYF. The CDR3 DNA sequence: TGTGCCAGCAGCCTGGGGAAGGCCTACGAGCAGTACTTC. Using reference TRBV7-2 and TRBJ2-7 for the parts outside the CDR3, the full variable domain is GAGVSQSPSNKVTEKGKDVELRCDPISGHTALYWYRQSLGQGLEFLIYFQGNSAPDKSGLPSDRFSAERTGGSVSTLTIQRTQQEDSAVYLCASSLGKAYEQYFGPGTRLTVT.

The V call is TRBV4-1, the J call TRBJ2-7; 12 positions agree with TRBD2. Trimming took 2 bases from V and 6 from J; bases not matched to a gene: 5. The length of the CDR3 is 15 residues. Germline assignment: CDR1 MGHRA and CDR2 YSYEKL. CDR3 sequence reads: CASSQSPLAGGEQYF. The DNA of the CDR3 is TGCGCCAGCAGCCAAAGCCCACTAGCGGGGGGCGAGCAGTACTTC.

The V call is TRBV3-1, the J call TRBJ2-1; D tentatively reads TRBD1 or TRBD2 (5 bases each). The CDR3 contains 13 residues. Trimming cost V 6 bases and J 6 bases, with 12 bases left between them. CDR1 is LGHDT and CDR2 is YNNKEL in the germline V gene (reference sequence). The CDR3: CASRRGRGNEQFF. In DNA form, the CDR3 reads TGTGCCAGCAGGAGGGGACGAGGCAATGAGCAGTTCTTC.

There are a few counts of this clonotype. The V gene is TRBV20-1, the J gene TRBJ2-6; 8 bases agree with TRBD2. In germline, CDR1 is DFQATT, CDR2 SNEGSKA (reference sequence). This CDR3 is 16 amino acids long. After removal of 3 bases from V and 0 bases from J, the junction contained 4 bases not matched to a gene. This CDR3 reads CSASSSGFSGANVLTF. In DNA form, the CDR3 reads TGCAGTGCTAGTTCTAGCGGGTTCTCTGGGGCCAACGTCCTGACTTTC.

J is TRBJ1-2 and V is TRBV7-2; perhaps TRBD1 as D (5 bases). V was shortened by 7 bases and J by 2 bases, with 11 bases between the two germline ends. CDR3 length equals 13 residues. CDR1 is SGHTA, CDR2 FQGNSA, per germline. CDR3 protein: CASTVQGNYGYTF. The DNA for the CDR3 is TGTGCCAGCACCGTCCAGGGCAACTATGGCTACACCTTC.

This clonotype was picked up a small number of times. This chain joins TRBV24-1 and TRBJ2-1, with D possibly matching TRBD2 (7 bases). Trimming shortened V by 4 bases and J by 5 bases, and 14 bases separated the two germline ends. The germline gives CDR1 KGHDR, CDR2 SFDVKD. CDR3 length equals 15 residues. The chain's CDR3 is CATSDGGRRNNEQFF. The CDR3 DNA sequence: TGTGCCACCAGTGACGGGGGGCGTAGAAACAATGAGCAGTTCTTC.

This sequence joins TRBV27 and TRBJ1-5; D is unresolved. Trimming stripped 3 bases from V and 7 bases from J, with 13 bases between. The CDR3 is made up of 14 amino acids. Germline V gene sequence: CDR1 MNHEY, CDR2 SMNVEV (reference sequence). Here the CDR3 reads CASSFSSGLQPQHF. CDR3 DNA sequence: TGTGCCAGCAGTTTTAGTTCGGGTTTACAGCCCCAGCATTTT.

This chain connects TRBV5-8 to TRBJ2-6; TRBD2 matches 9 bases. J lost 0 bases, V lost 6 bases, and 7 bases had no gene match. In germline, CDR1 is SGHTS, CDR2 YDEGEE. The CDR3 runs to 17 residues. CDR3 nucleotides: TGTGCCAGCAAGAATAGCGGGAGCAGCTCTGGGGCCAACGTCCTGACTTTC. It translates to CASKNSGSSSGANVLTF. The entire variable domain, with the rest obtained from reference TRBV5-8 and TRBJ2-6, is as follows: EAGVTQSPTHLIKTRGQQATLRCSPISGHTSVYWYQQALGLGLQFLLWYDEGEERNRGNFPPRFSGRQFPNYSSELNVNALELEDSALYLCASKNSGSSSGANVLTFGAGSRLTVL.

This rearrangement joins TRBV15 to TRBJ2-7, with a weak D call TRBD2 (6 bases). CDR1 and CDR2 (germline): LNHNV, YYDKDF (reference sequence). This CDR3 is built from 13 residues. The V and J ends lost 2 bases and 3 bases respectively, with 8 bases between them. The CDR3 region is CATSRTGVYEQYF. The CDR3, as DNA: TGTGCCACCAGCAGAACGGGAGTCTACGAGCAGTACTTC.

The J gene is TRBJ2-5, the V gene TRBV7-9; D call uncertain. Germline V gives CDR1 SEHNR, CDR2 FQNEAQ (reference sequence). The V end was cut by 5 bases, the J end by 0 bases, with 10 bases between. The CDR3 runs 14 residues. Written as DNA, the CDR3 is TGTGCCAGCAGCAAAGACCTGTACCAAGAGACCCAGTACTTC. This encodes CASSKDLYQETQYF.

The V and J genes are TRBV29-1 and TRBJ2-7; D tentatively reads TRBD1 or TRBD2 (5 bases each). The CDR3 sequence is 11 residues long. Deletions cut 7 bases from V and 2 bases from J, with 9 bases between. The germline CDR1 and CDR2 sequences are SQVTM and ANQGSEA. The CDR3 nucleotides read TGCAGCGGCCGGGACGCCTACGAGCAGTACTTC. It encodes CSGRDAYEQYF.

The chain uses TRBV25-1 and TRBJ2-3; a possible D gene is TRBD1 (6 bases). The CDR3 extends over 14 amino acids. Germline loops: CDR1 MGHDK, CDR2 SYGVNS. V shed 7 bases and J shed 1 base, with 12 bases lying between them. CDR3 sequence reads: CASNLGHRTDTQYF. In DNA form, the CDR3 reads TGTGCCAGCAACCTGGGACACCGCACAGATACGCAGTATTTT.

Here the CDR3 reads CASSLASGRDEQFF. CDR3 in DNA: TGTGCCAGCAGCTTAGCCAGCGGGAGGGATGAGCAGTTCTTC. The chain employs TRBV7-2 and TRBJ2-1; 10 bases align to TRBD2. This CDR3 is 14 amino acids long. Germline CDR1 reads SGHTA; CDR2 reads FQGNSA. After removal of 0 bases from V and 8 bases from J, the junction contained 1 base not matched to a gene.

V usage is TRBV18 and J usage is TRBJ2-3, with D unresolved. Germline CDR1 is KGHSH and CDR2 is LQKENI. The CDR3 length is 15 residues. Trimming pared 0 bases from V and 7 bases from J, leaving 14 bases between. In DNA, the CDR3 is TGTGCCAGCTCACCACCGTCAAGGGCACCACATACGCAGTATTTT. It yields the protein CASSPPSRAPHTQYF.

This chain connects TRBV7-2 to TRBJ2-1, with 8 bases that match TRBD2. Germline values: CDR1 SGHTA, CDR2 FQGNSA. This CDR3 has 17 amino acids. V was pared by 5 bases and J by 3 bases, with 12 bases of the junction left unmatched. The CDR3 DNA is TGTGCCAGCAGCGCCCCGGGCAGCGGGAGTCGCTACAATGAGCAGTTCTTC. Translation: CASSAPGSGSRYNEQFF.

The V and J genes are TRBV7-2 and TRBJ2-1; D tentatively reads TRBD1 or TRBD2 (5 bases each). CDR3 size: 13 residues. Germline-derived CDR1 and CDR2 are SGHTA and FQGNSA. V lost 5 bases, J lost 11 bases, and 16 bases lay in between. The CDR3 DNA reads TGTGCCAGCAGCGGCCGGGACGGAAATCAGCAGTTCTTC. Protein sequence: CASSGRDGNQQFF. The variable domain in full, with the rest retrieved from reference TRBV7-2 and TRBJ2-1, is GAGVSQSPSNKVTEKGKDVELRCDPISGHTALYWYRQSLGQGLEFLIYFQGNSAPDKSGLPSDRFSAERTGGSVSTLTIQRTQQEDSAVYLCASSGRDGNQQFFGPGTRLTVL.

This clonotype showed up many times. This chain links TRBV29-1 with TRBJ2-5; TRBD2 aligns across 9 bases. Germline V CDR1 and CDR2: SQVTM, ANQGSEA. This CDR3 comprises 14 residues. Trimming removed 1 base from V and 6 bases from J; junction bases left unmatched: 6. This chain's CDR3 is CSVEGAGGGKTQYF. DNA of the CDR3: TGCAGCGTTGAAGGAGCGGGAGGAGGAAAGACCCAGTACTTC.

The rearrangement uses TRBV7-2 and TRBJ2-5; TRBD2 matches at 9 bases. The CDR3 sequence is 15 residues long. V shed 4 bases, J shed 2 bases, and the junction held 5 bases outside the gene matches. Germline V gene sequence: CDR1 SGHTA, CDR2 FQGNSA. This CDR3 is CASSSSLAGQETQYF. CDR3 sequence (DNA): TGTGCCAGCAGCTCTTCACTAGCGGGTCAAGAGACCCAGTACTTC.